A selection of T cell receptor beta chains follows, all from one sample in a study of low-dose radiotherapy and immunotherapy resistance in tumors. TCRdb fed the reads into MiXCR, producing one record per CDR3 protein. The repertoire has 85,000 to 100,000 distinct CDR3 sequences, more than 8% of them found once; the top ten carry roughly 1%. The specimen was PBMCs, collected before treatment. These receptors were obtained from a male donor with prostate cancer. CDR3s include the opening cysteine and the closing phenylalanine or tryptophan. A D gene is named only where the DNA matches it firmly. Size is omitted from some rows. Given values are once, few, many or a class for expanded clones.

clone size: many; J gene: TRBJ1-1; D gene: NA; V gene: TRBV13; CDR3 protein: CASSARRPGAEAFF; CDR3 DNA: TGTGCCAGCAGCGCGAGACGCCCGGGAGCTGAAGCTTTCTTT
clone size: many; J gene: TRBJ2-5; D gene: NA; V gene: TRBV7-8; CDR3 protein: CASSPNRESGETQYF; CDR3 DNA: TGTGCCAGCAGCCCAAACAGGGAATCGGGAGAGACCCAGTACTTC
clone size: few; J gene: TRBJ2-1; D gene: TRBD2; V gene: TRBV28; CDR3 protein: CASRLAGGPGEQFF; CDR3 DNA: TGTGCCAGCAGGCTAGCGGGAGGGCCAGGTGAGCAGTTCTTC
clone size: many; J gene: TRBJ2-1; D gene: NA; V gene: TRBV14; CDR3 protein: CASSPRGKVDGDEQFF; CDR3 DNA: TGTGCCAGCAGCCCCCGCGGAAAGGTAGATGGGGATGAGCAGTTCTTC
clone size: many; J gene: TRBJ2-5; D gene: NA; V gene: TRBV2; CDR3 protein: CASSSQRGSQETQYF; CDR3 DNA: TGTGCCAGCAGTTCACAGAGGGGGAGCCAAGAGACCCAGTACTTC
clone size: many; J gene: TRBJ2-1; D gene: TRBD2; V gene: TRBV27; CDR3 protein: CASSSWSSGYNEQFF; CDR3 DNA: TGTGCCAGCAGCTCCTGGTCTAGCGGCTACAATGAGCAGTTCTTC
clone size: many; J gene: TRBJ2-1; D gene: NA; V gene: TRBV28; CDR3 protein: CASSLARLTYNEQFF; CDR3 DNA: TGTGCCAGCAGCCTGGCGAGACTTACCTACAATGAGCAGTTCTTC
clone size: many; J gene: TRBJ2-7; D gene: TRBD2; V gene: TRBV7-9; CDR3 protein: CASNRGEGTYEQYF; CDR3 DNA: TGTGCCAGCAACCGGGGGGAAGGGACCTACGAGCAGTACTTC
clone size: many; J gene: TRBJ2-3; D gene: TRBD2; V gene: TRBV10-3; CDR3 protein: CAISEGLAGGTTDTQYF; CDR3 DNA: TGTGCCATCAGTGAAGGACTAGCGGGAGGTACCACAGATACGCAGTATTTT
clone size: many; J gene: TRBJ2-7; D gene: NA; V gene: TRBV7-2; CDR3 protein: CASSLGAGYSYEQYF; CDR3 DNA: TGTGCCAGCAGCTTGGGGGCGGGGTACTCCTACGAGCAGTACTTC
clone size: few; J gene: TRBJ2-3; D gene: NA; V gene: TRBV2; CDR3 protein: CASSGGTESSTDTQYF; CDR3 DNA: TGTGCCAGCAGTGGTGGGACCGAATCTAGCACAGATACGCAGTATTTT
clone size: many; J gene: TRBJ2-5; D gene: NA; V gene: TRBV7-6; CDR3 protein: CASSLEVEGTQYF; CDR3 DNA: TGTGCCAGCAGCTTAGAGGTGGAGGGGACCCAGTACTTC
clone size: many; J gene: TRBJ2-7; D gene: NA; V gene: TRBV7-2; CDR3 protein: CASSGYDEQYF; CDR3 DNA: TGTGCCAGCAGCGGTTACGACGAGCAGTACTTC
clone size: many; J gene: TRBJ2-1; D gene: NA; V gene: TRBV2; CDR3 protein: CASSEEAGWQFF; CDR3 DNA: TGTGCCAGCAGTGAAGAAGCAGGTTGGCAGTTCTTC
clone size: many; J gene: TRBJ2-7; D gene: NA; V gene: TRBV13; CDR3 protein: CASSLNTGLSEQYF; CDR3 DNA: TGTGCCAGCAGCTTGAATACAGGGCTATCCGAGCAGTACTTC
clone size: many; J gene: TRBJ2-1; D gene: TRBD1; V gene: TRBV6-5; CDR3 protein: CASSLQGAQGEQFF; CDR3 DNA: TGTGCCAGCAGTCTACAGGGGGCCCAGGGTGAGCAGTTCTTC
clone size: many; J gene: TRBJ1-1; D gene: TRBD1; V gene: TRBV30; CDR3 protein: CAWNRQGRTAFF; CDR3 DNA: TGTGCCTGGAACAGACAGGGTCGGACGGCTTTCTTT
clone size: many; J gene: TRBJ1-5; D gene: NA; V gene: TRBV28; CDR3 protein: CASSLNLDSNQPQHF; CDR3 DNA: TGTGCCAGCAGCCTTAATTTGGATAGCAATCAGCCCCAGCATTTT
clone size: many; J gene: TRBJ1-1; D gene: NA; V gene: TRBV30; CDR3 protein: CAWTISRGTEAFF; CDR3 DNA: TGTGCCTGGACAATTTCCCGGGGCACTGAAGCTTTCTTT
clone size: many; J gene: TRBJ2-7; D gene: NA; V gene: TRBV20-1; CDR3 protein: CSARDPAFGSYEQYF; CDR3 DNA: TGCAGTGCTAGAGACCCCGCTTTCGGGTCCTACGAGCAGTACTTC
clone size: NA; J gene: TRBJ2-7; D gene: NA; V gene: TRBV7-9; CDR3 protein: CASSQNPPSEQYF; CDR3 DNA: TGTGCCAGCAGTCAAAATCCCCCTAGCGAGCAGTACTTC
clone size: many; J gene: TRBJ2-1; D gene: TRBD2; V gene: TRBV28; CDR3 protein: CASSSSGSPPYNEQFF; CDR3 DNA: TGTGCCAGCAGTTCAAGCGGGAGCCCTCCCTACAATGAGCAGTTCTTC
clone size: many; J gene: TRBJ2-7; D gene: NA; V gene: TRBV29-1; CDR3 protein: CSVGVSSNEQYF; CDR3 DNA: TGCAGCGTTGGGGTCTCTAGTAACGAGCAGTACTTC
clone size: many; J gene: TRBJ2-1; D gene: NA; V gene: TRBV25-1; CDR3 protein: CASSGLLDEQFF; CDR3 DNA: TGTGCCAGCAGTGGCCTGTTGGATGAGCAGTTCTTC
clone size: many; J gene: TRBJ2-2; D gene: NA; V gene: TRBV6-2/TRBV6-3; CDR3 protein: CASGPGFSGGNTGELFF; CDR3 DNA: TGTGCCAGCGGACCCGGGTTCAGTGGCGGAAACACCGGGGAGCTGTTTTTT
clone size: many; J gene: TRBJ1-1; D gene: NA; V gene: TRBV7-2; CDR3 protein: CASSLSPAMNTEAFF; CDR3 DNA: TGTGCCAGCAGCTTAAGTCCCGCCATGAACACTGAAGCTTTCTTT
clone size: many; J gene: TRBJ2-3; D gene: NA; V gene: TRBV20-1; CDR3 protein: CSARDRRGSTDTQYF; CDR3 DNA: TGCAGTGCTAGAGATCGTCGGGGTAGCACAGATACGCAGTATTTT
clone size: NA; J gene: TRBJ1-5; D gene: NA; V gene: TRBV7-9; CDR3 protein: CASSFQGADQPQHF; CDR3 DNA: TGTGCCAGCAGCTTCCAAGGGGCGGATCAGCCCCAGCATTTT
clone size: many; J gene: TRBJ2-2; D gene: NA; V gene: TRBV20-1; CDR3 protein: CSAEGSAKRTGELFF; CDR3 DNA: TGCAGTGCGGAAGGGTCTGCAAAGAGAACCGGGGAGCTGTTTTTT
clone size: NA; J gene: TRBJ2-3; D gene: TRBD2; V gene: TRBV4-1; CDR3 protein: CASSQVTSGRSDTQYF; CDR3 DNA: TGCGCCAGCAGCCAAGTGACTAGCGGGAGATCCGATACGCAGTATTTT
clone size: NA; J gene: TRBJ2-7; D gene: TRBD2; V gene: TRBV4-2; CDR3 protein: CASSQDRAGEHEQYF; CDR3 DNA: TGTGCCAGCAGCCAAGATCGTGCGGGGGAACACGAGCAGTACTTC
clone size: many; J gene: TRBJ1-6; D gene: NA; V gene: TRBV4-2; CDR3 protein: CASSQERGVTPLHF; CDR3 DNA: TGTGCCAGCAGCCAAGAGCGTGGGGTGACACCCCTCCACTTT
clone size: many; J gene: TRBJ2-1; D gene: TRBD2; V gene: TRBV6-5; CDR3 protein: CASSGGLAGGISYNEQFF; CDR3 DNA: TGTGCCAGCAGTGGGGGACTAGCGGGAGGTATATCCTACAATGAGCAGTTCTTC
clone size: many; J gene: TRBJ2-3; D gene: NA; V gene: TRBV7-9; CDR3 protein: CASSAGQRVADTQYF; CDR3 DNA: TGTGCCAGCAGCGCGGGACAAAGGGTCGCAGATACGCAGTATTTT
clone size: NA; J gene: TRBJ2-7; D gene: NA; V gene: TRBV18; CDR3 protein: CASSPRDSGYEQYF; CDR3 DNA: TGTGCCAGCTCGCCACGGGACTCAGGCTACGAGCAGTACTTC
clone size: few; J gene: TRBJ1-3; D gene: NA; V gene: TRBV20-1; CDR3 protein: CSASSTGGRASGNTIYF; CDR3 DNA: TGCAGTGCTTCTTCAACGGGGGGACGGGCTTCCGGAAACACCATATATTTT
clone size: many; J gene: TRBJ2-7; D gene: TRBD1; V gene: TRBV6-2/TRBV6-3; CDR3 protein: CAGANDGQVAITYEQYF; CDR3 DNA: TGTGCCGGGGCGAACGACGGACAGGTTGCTATCACCTACGAGCAGTACTTC
clone size: many; J gene: TRBJ2-7; D gene: TRBD2; V gene: TRBV29-1; CDR3 protein: CSVLIPRLAGVWEQYF; CDR3 DNA: TGCAGCGTTTTAATCCCCCGACTAGCGGGAGTGTGGGAGCAGTACTTC
clone size: many; J gene: TRBJ1-4; D gene: TRBD1; V gene: TRBV7-9; CDR3 protein: CASSVRDSNEKLFF; CDR3 DNA: TGTGCCAGCAGCGTCCGGGACAGCAATGAAAAACTGTTTTTT
clone size: many; J gene: TRBJ2-7; D gene: NA; V gene: TRBV19; CDR3 protein: CASSIGGEQYF; CDR3 DNA: TGTGCCAGTAGTATCGGTGGCGAGCAGTACTTC
clone size: many; J gene: TRBJ2-5; D gene: TRBD2; V gene: TRBV7-2; CDR3 protein: CASSLALAGDRYF; CDR3 DNA: TGTGCCAGCAGCTTAGCCCTAGCGGGAGATCGGTACTTC
clone size: many; J gene: TRBJ1-1; D gene: TRBD1; V gene: TRBV6-5; CDR3 protein: CASSKKTGMNTEAFF; CDR3 DNA: TGTGCCAGCAGTAAAAAGACAGGGATGAACACTGAAGCTTTCTTT
clone size: many; J gene: TRBJ2-1; D gene: NA; V gene: TRBV3-1; CDR3 protein: CASSPGRLSNEQFF; CDR3 DNA: TGTGCCAGCAGCCCCGGTCGGCTCAGCAATGAGCAGTTCTTC
clone size: many; J gene: TRBJ2-5; D gene: TRBD2; V gene: TRBV6-5; CDR3 protein: CASSDQTSGSGGSGETQYF; CDR3 DNA: TGTGCCAGCAGTGACCAGACTAGCGGGAGCGGAGGTAGTGGGGAGACCCAGTACTTC
clone size: many; J gene: TRBJ2-1; D gene: NA; V gene: TRBV20-1; CDR3 protein: CSARDVAITRYNEQFF; CDR3 DNA: TGCAGTGCTAGAGATGTCGCTATCACAAGATACAATGAGCAGTTCTTC